Following are 10 T cell receptor beta chains from one sample sequenced in a study of blood T cells in healthy people across ages. Through a sample-barcoded 5' primer and a J-beta primer mix, a second PCR was run for roughly 6 to 11 cycles. TCRdb processed the 5' RACE reads anew with MiXCR; each CDR3 protein has one entry. Of about 800,000 distinct CDR3 sequences in the sample, around 25% were seen once. This sample was shared with a second study, whose subject was T cells of mothers and their children.

Sequenced: blood. The origin of the receptors is a boy between 10 and 17 years old in good health.

This clonotype was seen more than once but under ten times. The chain carries TRBV6-2 or TRBV6-3 and TRBJ2-3; TRBD2 matches at 10 bases. The length of the CDR3 is 18 residues. Losses at the gene ends were 2 bases for V and 6 bases for J; bases not matched to a gene: 14. Germline CDR1 and CDR2: MNHEY and SVGEGT. CDR3 sequence: CASSYPNPGLATSDTQYF. The CDR3 region has the DNA TGTGCCAGCAGTTACCCAAATCCGGGACTAGCGACTTCCGATACGCAGTATTTT.

The chain links TRBV7-9 to TRBJ2-2, with 9 bases aligning to TRBD2. This CDR3 region has 16 residues. Germline V lookup: CDR1 SEHNR, CDR2 FQNEAQ (reference sequence). The junction had 5 bases not matched to a gene; V was cut back by 5 bases and J by 1 base. The CDR3 loop reads CASSPRLAVNTGELFF. As DNA, the CDR3 is TGTGCCAGCAGCCCACGACTAGCGGTGAACACCGGGGAGCTGTTTTTT.

This rearrangement joins TRBV7-9 to TRBJ1-3; D might be TRBD1 (5 bases). V was cut by 11 bases and J by 0 bases, with 14 bases left in between. This CDR3 has 14 residues. CDR1 is SEHNR and CDR2 is FQNEAQ in the germline V gene (reference sequence). CDR3 sequence reads: CASKAGDSGNTIYF. The CDR3 nucleotides are TGTGCCTCCAAGGCGGGGGACTCTGGAAACACCATATATTTT. The variable domain in full, completed from reference TRBV7-9 and TRBJ1-3, reads DTGVSQNPRHKITKRGQNVTFRCDPISEHNRLYWYRQTLGQGPEFLTYFQNEAQLEKSRLLSDRFSAERPKGSFSTLEIQRTEQGDSAMYLCASKAGDSGNTIYFGEGSWLTVV.

The chain couples TRBV24-1 to TRBJ2-5, with D perhaps given as TRBD1 or TRBD2 (6 bases each). Trimming took off 2 bases at V and 3 bases at J, with 15 bases between the two ends. CDR3 length: 16 amino acids. The germline V gene has CDR1 KGHDR and CDR2 SFDVKD. CDR3 bases: TGTGCCACCAGTGATTCGGGGGCTCTGGCGGAAGAGACCCAGTACTTC. Protein: CATSDSGALAEETQYF.

This clonotype was seen ten or more times. The chain combines TRBV5-6 with TRBJ2-5; D is uncertain. This CDR3 has 12 amino acids. Germline CDR1 is SGHDT and CDR2 is YYEEEE. V was shortened by 5 bases and J by 2 bases, with 7 bases between the two germline ends. The CDR3 loop is CASSLIQETQYF. Written as DNA, the CDR3 is TGTGCCAGCAGTTTAATACAAGAGACCCAGTACTTC.

The chain has TRBV10-3 and TRBJ2-5; D call uncertain. The last part of the DNA fits TRBJ2-7 better; the J call may be wrong. Germline assignment: CDR1 ENHRY and CDR2 SYGVKD. The CDR3 extends over 16 amino acids. CDR3 nucleotides: TGTGCCATCAGTGAGTCCCTCCCGACGGCTACCTACGAGCAGTACTTC. Translated: CAISESLPTATYEQYF.

This clonotype was counted a few times. The chain has TRBV30 and TRBJ2-2; no firm D call. The V end lost 3 bases, the J end lost 7 bases, and 12 bases lay between the germline ends. This CDR3 has 13 amino acids. CDR1 and CDR2 from the germline V gene are GTSNPN and SVGIG (reference sequence). CDR3 region: CAWSPLENGELFF. DNA for the CDR3: TGTGCCTGGAGCCCCCTAGAAAACGGGGAGCTGTTTTTT. The full variable domain, rest sourced from reference TRBV30 and TRBJ2-2, is SQTIHQWPATLVQPVGSPLSLECTVEGTSNPNLYWYRQAAGRGLQLLFYSVGIGQISSEVPQNLSASRPQDRQFILSSKKLLLSDSGFYLCAWSPLENGELFFGEGSRLTVL.

This clonotype was detected a few times. This chain connects TRBV2 to TRBJ2-3; D may be TRBD2 (5 bases). Germline V CDR1 and CDR2: SNHLY, FYNNEI. The V and J ends lost 3 bases and 9 bases respectively, with 19 bases between them. CDR3 size: 15 residues. In DNA form, the CDR3 reads TGTGCCAGCAGTGACCCGATGGGAGCCAGCTTCACGCAGTATTTT. It codes for CASSDPMGASFTQYF.

V is TRBV10-3 and J is TRBJ2-1; 8 bases are a match to TRBD1. This CDR3 is 15 amino acids long. After removal of 3 bases from V and 4 bases from J, the junction contained 5 bases not matched to a gene. Germline-derived CDR1 and CDR2 are ENHRY and SYGVKD. In DNA form, the CDR3 reads TGTGCCATCAGTGAAGGGACAGGAAAGTACAATGAGCAGTTCTTC. Translating gives CAISEGTGKYNEQFF.

The chain couples TRBV7-2 to TRBJ2-5, with a possible D match to TRBD1 (6 bases). V was clipped by 4 bases and J by 5 bases, with 14 bases between them. Germline-derived CDR1 and CDR2 are SGHTA and FQGNSA. The CDR3 extends over 14 amino acids. In nucleotides, the CDR3 is TGTGCCAGCAGCTCGACGGGGCAGGGGGAGACCCAGTACTTC. It codes for CASSSTGQGETQYF.